The 18 T cell receptor beta chains given below trace back to one sample, sequenced in a study of shared clonotypes between healthy human individuals. CD45RO-negative cells were positively selected for CCR7, leaving out terminally differentiated effector memory CD45RA+ cells. Method: immunoSEQ multiplex PCR; TCRdb's copy keeps in-frame clones and lacks some. The sample yields some 2.1 million clones, just under 95% seen once. Sequencing was performed on naive CD8+ T cells sorted from blood. The receptors originated from a man aged 18 to 35 in good health.

The chain joins TRBV7-2 to TRBJ2-7; 7 positions agree with TRBD2. CDR3 length: 15 residues. The V and J ends lost 3 bases and 7 bases, in that order; junction bases with no gene match: 12. Germline V gene sequence: CDR1 SGHTA, CDR2 FQGNSA. This CDR3 reads CASSFGGGITWEQYF. CDR3 DNA: TGTGCCAGCAGCTTCGGCGGGGGTATTACGTGGGAGCAGTACTTC.

This clone was detected once. The chain is built from TRBV5-3 and TRBJ2-2; a possible D gene is TRBD1 (5 bases). TRBV5-3 is recorded as an ORF, its role being uncertain. Between the trimmed V and J ends, which lost 4 bases and 3 bases, there was a span of 13 bases. This CDR3 spans 15 amino acids. CDR3 DNA sequence: TGTGCCAGAAGCCAAGGACATACGGACACCGGGGAGCTGTTTTTT. It translates to CARSQGHTDTGELFF.

The chain is built from TRBV29-1 and TRBJ2-3; 14 bases align to TRBD2. V shed 5 bases and J 5 bases; nucleotides not matched to a gene: 9. The germline V gene encodes CDR1 SQVTM and CDR2 ANQGSEA. The CDR3 runs 16 residues. The CDR3 reads CSVPRLAGGPVDTQYF. The CDR3, as DNA: TGCAGCGTTCCCCGACTAGCGGGAGGGCCAGTAGATACGCAGTATTTT.

V is TRBV5-8 and J is TRBJ1-5; D call uncertain. The CDR3 loop spans 11 amino acids. The ends were cut back, 4 bases at V and 10 bases at J, with 9 bases in the middle. The V gene's germline CDR1 is SGHTS and CDR2 YDEGEE. CDR3 in amino acids: CASSPLGPQHF. As DNA, the CDR3 is TGTGCCAGCAGCCCCCTAGGCCCCCAGCATTTT.

The genes are TRBV2 and TRBJ2-7, with a tentative D call TRBD2 (6 bases). Trimming removed 6 bases at V and 7 bases at J, with 31 bases between. Germline V gene lookup returns CDR1 SNHLY and CDR2 FYNNEI. The CDR3 has 18 amino acids. The CDR3 DNA reads TGTGCCAGCAGAGGGAGTAAGGGCACTAGCTCTTTCTCGTATGAGCAGTACTTC. Protein product: CASRGSKGTSSFSYEQYF.

This clone is a singleton in its sample. The rearrangement links TRBV29-1 to TRBJ2-7, with 11 positions matching TRBD1. With V trimmed by 0 bases and J by 5 bases, 3 bases remained unmatched. The CDR3 length is 14 residues. Germline loops: CDR1 SQVTM, CDR2 ANQGSEA. The CDR3 DNA reads TGCAGCGTTGAAGAAGGGACAGGGGGGAACGAGCAGTACTTC. Residues: CSVEEGTGGNEQYF.

This chain links TRBV5-4 with TRBJ1-2; D perhaps matches TRBD1 (6 bases). The CDR3 contains 12 residues. Looked up from germline, CDR1 is SGHNT and CDR2 is YYREEE (reference sequence). V lost 4 bases, J lost 4 bases, and 8 bases lay in between. As DNA, the CDR3 is TGTGCCAGCAGCGTGACAGGCTATGGCTACACCTTC. Protein: CASSVTGYGYTF. The full variable domain, its missing parts supplied by reference TRBV5-4 and TRBJ1-2, is ETGVTQSPTHLIKTRGQQVTLRCSSQSGHNTVSWYQQALGQGPQFIFQYYREEENGRGNFPPRFSGLQFPNYSSELNVNALELDDSALYLCASSVTGYGYTFGSGTRLTVV.

The rearrangement joins TRBV15 to TRBJ1-2; 8 bases line up with TRBD1. Germline assignment: CDR1 LNHNV and CDR2 YYDKDF (reference sequence). The CDR3 loop spans 15 amino acids. J gave up 7 bases and V 9 bases, and 16 bases lay outside the gene matches. The DNA of the CDR3 is TGTGCCACGACAAATGGACAGGGAGAATATTCTGGCTACACCTTC. This gives the protein CATTNGQGEYSGYTF.

This chain connects TRBV9 to TRBJ1-6; the D gene is possibly TRBD1 (5 bases). This CDR3 is built from 14 residues. The ends were cut back, 1 base at V and 10 bases at J, with 12 bases in the middle. The germline CDR1 and CDR2 sequences are SGDLS and YYNGEE. The CDR3 loop is CASSVSGLGSPLHF. In DNA form, the CDR3 reads TGTGCCAGCAGCGTATCGGGGCTAGGGTCACCCCTCCACTTT.

This rearrangement joins TRBV9 to TRBJ2-5, with D uncertain. Germline V gene sequence: CDR1 SGDLS, CDR2 YYNGEE. This CDR3 spans 15 amino acids. V lost 3 bases and J 0 bases, leaving 12 bases between the germline ends. This CDR3 reads CASSAGRLYQETQYF. The CDR3 nucleotides are TGTGCCAGCAGCGCCGGACGGTTGTACCAAGAGACCCAGTACTTC. The whole variable domain, filled in from reference TRBV9 and TRBJ2-5, reads DSGVTQTPKHLITATGQRVTLRCSPRSGDLSVYWYQQSLDQGLQFLIQYYNGEERAKGNILERFSAQQFPDLHSELNLSSLELGDSALYFCASSAGRLYQETQYFGPGTRLLVL.

V gene TRBV7-9 combines with J gene TRBJ2-7, with 10 bases matching TRBD1. This CDR3 is 15 amino acids long. The junction had 7 bases not matched to a gene; V was cut back by 4 bases and J by 4 bases. The V gene's germline CDR1 is SEHNR and CDR2 FQNEAQ (reference sequence). This chain's CDR3 is CASSSTGQGTYEQYF. DNA of the CDR3: TGTGCCAGCAGCTCTACGGGACAGGGGACGTACGAGCAGTACTTC.

This clone was detected only once. The chain joins TRBV6-4 to TRBJ1-1, with D maybe TRBD1 (5 bases). Germline CDR1 is MRHNA and CDR2 is SNTAGT. Deletions cut 6 bases from V and 7 bases from J, with 15 bases between. The CDR3 has 13 amino acids. The CDR3 loop reads CASSETTGREAFF. The CDR3 nucleotides read TGTGCCAGCAGCGAAACTACAGGTCGTGAAGCTTTCTTT.

The V and J genes are TRBV4-2 and TRBJ2-1; 13 bases line up with TRBD2. Germline V gene lookup returns CDR1 LGHNA and CDR2 YNFKEQ. The J segment lost 8 bases and the V segment lost 3 bases, leaving 10 bases of the junction unmatched. The CDR3 sequence is 17 residues long. The CDR3 DNA follows: TGTGCCAGCAGCCACTTTACTAGCGGGGGGGCCCAGGATGAGCAGTTCTTC. This sequence encodes CASSHFTSGGAQDEQFF.

The chain is built from TRBV13 and TRBJ2-1; weak D call: TRBD2 (6 bases). The CDR3 covers 15 residues. V shed 5 bases and J shed 7 bases, with 18 bases lying between them. The germline V gene has CDR1 PRHDT and CDR2 FYEKMQ (reference sequence). The CDR3 region is CASSPPMRTINEQFF. The CDR3 nucleotides read TGTGCCAGCAGCCCTCCCATGAGGACTATAAATGAGCAGTTCTTC.

This chain connects TRBV9 to TRBJ1-2; possibly TRBD1 for D (5 bases). The germline CDR1 and CDR2 sequences are SGDLS and YYNGEE. The CDR3 consists of 15 residues. Trimming removed 2 bases from V and 6 bases from J, with 17 bases in between. CDR3 DNA: TGTGCCAGCAGCGTGGCAGGGCGCGGGAACGATGGCTACACCTTC. It specifies CASSVAGRGNDGYTF.

This clone was seen just once. V usage is TRBV6-6 and J usage is TRBJ1-6; TRBD1 matches at 9 bases. The CDR3 loop spans 14 amino acids. The junction had 11 bases not matched to a gene; V was cut back by 10 bases and J by 10 bases. Germline loops: CDR1 MNHNY, CDR2 SVGAGI (reference sequence). The CDR3 DNA reads TGTGCCACCTTACCGGGACAGGGAAGGTCACCCCTCCACTTT. Translating it yields CATLPGQGRSPLHF.

The chain is built from TRBV4-1 and TRBJ2-3; D is unclear. Germline V lookup: CDR1 MGHRA, CDR2 YSYEKL. The CDR3 length is 13 residues. V was trimmed by 5 bases and J by 4 bases, leaving 10 bases between them. This chain's CDR3 is CASSYDPADTQYF. The CDR3 DNA follows: TGCGCCAGCAGCTACGACCCAGCAGATACGCAGTATTTT.

The genes are TRBV11-2 and TRBJ1-2; possible D gene TRBD1, 6 bases. The CDR3 length is 16 residues. Germline V lookup: CDR1 SGHAT, CDR2 FQNNGV. V gave up 0 bases and J gave up 1 base, with 12 bases separating them. The CDR3 sequence is CASSLDRGPINYGYTF. For the CDR3, the DNA is TGTGCCAGCAGCTTAGACAGGGGCCCCATTAACTATGGCTACACCTTC.